These T cell receptor beta chains were read from a single sample in a study of T cells in Graves' hyperthyroidism and ophthalmopathy. Each CDR3 protein is one row after TCRdb ran MiXCR on the multiplex PCR reads. In the table there are around 580,000 distinct CDR3 sequences, around 45% of which are singletons. Sequencing was done on a sample of peripheral blood or thyroid tissue (not recorded which). These receptors were collected from a young woman with Graves' hyperthyroidism. CDR3s include the opening cysteine and the closing phenylalanine or tryptophan. Fields, in order: J gene, clone size, V gene, D gene, CDR3 DNA, CDR3 protein. D genes are given only for firm matches. Clone sizes are given selectively: once, few, many, or a class where the clone is expanded.

J: TRBJ1-5; size: -; V: TRBV20-1; D: TRBD1; DNA: TGCAGTGCTAGACCTTCCGGGACAGGGGAGGTATATCAGCCCCAGCATTTT; CDR3: CSARPSGTGEVYQPQHF
J: TRBJ2-2; size: few; V: TRBV20-1; D: -; DNA: TGCAGTGCTAGAGGGACTAACACCGGGGAGCTGTTTTTT; CDR3: CSARGTNTGELFF
J: TRBJ2-5; size: -; V: TRBV14; D: TRBD1; DNA: TGTGCCAGCAGCCACCCCCCGGACAGGCCGTACCAAGAGACCCAGTACTTC; CDR3: CASSHPPDRPYQETQYF
J: TRBJ1-1; size: many; V: TRBV6-5; D: -; DNA: TGTGCCAGCAGTTTATCCGACGGCGACACTGAAGCTTTCTTT; CDR3: CASSLSDGDTEAFF
J: TRBJ2-5; size: -; V: TRBV2; D: -; DNA: TGTGCCAGCAGTGAAACAGGTGGCAATCAGCCCCAGTACTTC; CDR3: CASSETGGNQPQYF
J: TRBJ1-3; size: -; V: TRBV4-3; D: -; DNA: TGCGCCAGCAGCCAAGATCCCCGTACAGGGTACGGAAACACCATATATTTT; CDR3: CASSQDPRTGYGNTIYF
J: TRBJ2-7; size: -; V: TRBV6-5; D: TRBD1; DNA: TGTGCCAGCAGCCCTCGACAGGGAGCGTCCTACGAGCAGTACTTC; CDR3: CASSPRQGASYEQYF
J: TRBJ1-2; size: many; V: TRBV5-8; D: -; DNA: TGTGCCAGCAGCTTGGAGGCAGGAACTACTGGCTACACCTTC; CDR3: CASSLEAGTTGYTF
J: TRBJ1-2; size: -; V: TRBV4-2; D: -; DNA: TGTGCCAGCAGCCAAGGAGCCCTAGCGGGGCGCTACACCTTC; CDR3: CASSQGALAGRYTF
J: TRBJ1-2; size: -; V: TRBV7-9; D: -; DNA: TGTACCAGCAGCCTGAGGCGAGGGCCCGGCGGCTACACCTTC; CDR3: CTSSLRRGPGGYTF
J: TRBJ1-5; size: once; V: TRBV29-1; D: TRBD1; DNA: TGCAGCGTTTTGGACAGGGGGGCATCGCCCCAGCATTTT; CDR3: CSVLDRGASPQHF
J: TRBJ1-3; size: -; V: TRBV7-9; D: -; DNA: TGTGCCGGGGGGGGCACCATATATTTT; CDR3: CAGGGTIYF
J: TRBJ1-2; size: many; V: TRBV5-1; D: TRBD1; DNA: TGCGCCAGCAACACGGACCCGGGACAGGGGGCGTGGACCTTTGGCTACACCTTC; CDR3: CASNTDPGQGAWTFGYTF
J: TRBJ1-2; size: -; V: TRBV7-2; D: -; DNA: TGTGCCTGCAGCTTATTAACCGGTGGCTGCACCTTC; CDR3: CACSLLTGGCTF
J: TRBJ2-2; size: -; V: TRBV20-1; D: -; DNA: TGCAGTGCCAGACTAGTCGGACCCAGTGAGCAGTTTTTT; CDR3: CSARLVGPSEQFF
J: TRBJ2-7; size: -; V: TRBV5-1; D: TRBD2; DNA: TGCGCCAGCAGCTCCACTGGGACTAGCGTTTCTATTGACTACGAGCAGTACTTC; CDR3: CASSSTGTSVSIDYEQYF
J: TRBJ2-3; size: many; V: TRBV10-3; D: -; DNA: TGTGCCATCAGTGAAGGGACCATCACAGATACGCAGTATTTT; CDR3: CAISEGTITDTQYF
J: TRBJ2-5; size: -; V: TRBV5-6; D: -; DNA: TGTGCCAGCACCTCGGACGCACAAGAGACCCAGTACTTC; CDR3: CASTSDAQETQYF
J: TRBJ2-7; size: many; V: TRBV7-3; D: -; DNA: TGTGCCAGCAGCCTCATGGACCGATTTGAGCAGTACTTC; CDR3: CASSLMDRFEQYF
J: TRBJ2-2; size: many; V: TRBV24-1; D: -; DNA: TGTGCCACCACCCGAGACACCGGGGAGCTGTTTTTT; CDR3: CATTRDTGELFF